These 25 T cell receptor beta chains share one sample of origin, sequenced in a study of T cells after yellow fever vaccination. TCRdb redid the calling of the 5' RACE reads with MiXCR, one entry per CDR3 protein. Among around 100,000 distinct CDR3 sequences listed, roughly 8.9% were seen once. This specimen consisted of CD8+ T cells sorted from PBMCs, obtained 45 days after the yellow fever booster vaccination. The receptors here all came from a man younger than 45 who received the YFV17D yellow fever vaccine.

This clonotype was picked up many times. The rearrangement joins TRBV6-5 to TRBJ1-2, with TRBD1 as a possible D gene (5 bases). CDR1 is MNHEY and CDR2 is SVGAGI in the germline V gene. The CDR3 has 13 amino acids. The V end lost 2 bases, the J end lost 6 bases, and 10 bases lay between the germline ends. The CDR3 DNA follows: TGTGCCAGCAGTTACGATAGGGGTAATGGCTACACCTTC. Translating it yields CASSYDRGNGYTF.

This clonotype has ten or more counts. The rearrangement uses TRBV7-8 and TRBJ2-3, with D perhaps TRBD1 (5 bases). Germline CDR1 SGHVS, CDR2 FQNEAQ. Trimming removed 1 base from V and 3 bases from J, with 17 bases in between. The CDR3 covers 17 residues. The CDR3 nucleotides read TGTGCCAGCAGCTTAGACGACAGCACCCTTGGGACAGATACGCAGTATTTT. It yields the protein CASSLDDSTLGTDTQYF.

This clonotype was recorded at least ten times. CDR3 nucleotides: TGCGCCAGCACTCGGGACAAAAGAGAGACCCAGTACTTC. Translation gives CASTRDKRETQYF. The rearrangement uses TRBV5-1 and TRBJ2-5; the D gene is possibly TRBD1 (6 bases). Germline V CDR1 and CDR2: SGHRS, YFSETQ. This CDR3 comprises 13 residues. The ends were cut back, 6 bases at V and 4 bases at J, with 13 bases in the middle.

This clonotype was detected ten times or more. This CDR3 reads CASSRGNPFFEQYF. CDR3 in DNA: TGCGCCAGCAGCCGCGGGAATCCGTTTTTCGAGCAGTACTTC. The chain combines TRBV5-1 with TRBJ2-7; TRBD2 might be the D (6 bases). Trimming stripped 4 bases from V and 6 bases from J, with 17 bases between. The V gene's germline CDR1 is SGHRS and CDR2 YFSETQ. The CDR3 totals 14 residues.

The CDR3 is CASSLQGAWTDTQYF. CDR3 bases: TGTGCCAGCAGCCTTCAGGGGGCTTGGACAGATACGCAGTATTTT. The V and J genes are TRBV7-3 and TRBJ2-3; 8 bases are shared with TRBD1. J lost 3 bases, V lost 5 bases, and 7 bases had no gene match. The CDR3 runs to 15 residues. Germline V gene sequence: CDR1 SGHTA, CDR2 FQGTGA.

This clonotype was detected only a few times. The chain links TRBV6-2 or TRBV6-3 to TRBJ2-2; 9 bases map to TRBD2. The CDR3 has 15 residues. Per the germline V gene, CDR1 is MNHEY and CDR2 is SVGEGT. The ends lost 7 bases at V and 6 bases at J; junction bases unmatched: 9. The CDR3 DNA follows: TGTGCCAGCACCAGACTAGCGGAATGGGCCGGGGAGCTGTTTTTT. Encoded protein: CASTRLAEWAGELFF.

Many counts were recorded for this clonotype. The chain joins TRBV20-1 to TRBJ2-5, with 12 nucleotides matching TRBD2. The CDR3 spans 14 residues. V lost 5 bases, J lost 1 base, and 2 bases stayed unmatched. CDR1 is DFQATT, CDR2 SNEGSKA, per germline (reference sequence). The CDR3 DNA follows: TGCAGTGCTGCGACTAGCGGGAGCCAAGAGACCCAGTACTTC. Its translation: CSAATSGSQETQYF.

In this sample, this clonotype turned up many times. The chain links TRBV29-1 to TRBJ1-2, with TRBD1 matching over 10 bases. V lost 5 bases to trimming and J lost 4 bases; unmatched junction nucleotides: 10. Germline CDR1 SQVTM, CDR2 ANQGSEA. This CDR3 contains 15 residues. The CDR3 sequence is CSVLVTGQGSYGYTF. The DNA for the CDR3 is TGCAGCGTTTTGGTAACGGGACAGGGGTCCTATGGCTACACCTTC.

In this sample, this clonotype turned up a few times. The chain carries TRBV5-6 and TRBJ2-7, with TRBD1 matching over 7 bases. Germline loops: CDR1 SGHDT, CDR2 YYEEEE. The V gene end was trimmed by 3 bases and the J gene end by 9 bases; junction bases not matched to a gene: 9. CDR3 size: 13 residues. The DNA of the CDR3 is TGTGCCAGCAGCTCCGGCGCAGCAGGGGGGCAGTACTTC. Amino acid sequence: CASSSGAAGGQYF.

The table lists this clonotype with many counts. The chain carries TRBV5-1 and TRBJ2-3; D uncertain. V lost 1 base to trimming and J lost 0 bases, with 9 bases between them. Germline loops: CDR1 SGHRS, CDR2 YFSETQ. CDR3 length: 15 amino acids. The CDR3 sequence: CASSLRITSTDTQYF. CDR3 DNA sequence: TGCGCCAGCAGCTTGCGGATTACCAGCACAGATACGCAGTATTTT. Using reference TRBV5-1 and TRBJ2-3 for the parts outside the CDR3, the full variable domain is KAGVTQTPRYLIKTRGQQVTLSCSPISGHRSVSWYQQTPGQGLQFLFEYFSETQRNKGNFPGRFSGRQFSNSRSEMNVSTLELGDSALYLCASSLRITSTDTQYFGPGTRLTVL.

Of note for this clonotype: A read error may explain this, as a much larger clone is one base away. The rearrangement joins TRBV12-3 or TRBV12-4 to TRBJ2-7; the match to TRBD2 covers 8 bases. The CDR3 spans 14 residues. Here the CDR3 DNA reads TGTGCCAGCAGCCCTGGAGCGGGAGCCTACGATCAGTACTTC. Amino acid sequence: CASSPGAGAYDQYF.

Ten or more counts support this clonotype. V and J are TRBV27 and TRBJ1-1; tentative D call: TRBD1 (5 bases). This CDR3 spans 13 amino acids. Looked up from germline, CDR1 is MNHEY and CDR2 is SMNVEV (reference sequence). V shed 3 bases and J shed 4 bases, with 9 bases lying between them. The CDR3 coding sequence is TGTGCCAGCAGTTTGGGACGGACCACTGAAGCTTTCTTT. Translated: CASSLGRTTEAFF.

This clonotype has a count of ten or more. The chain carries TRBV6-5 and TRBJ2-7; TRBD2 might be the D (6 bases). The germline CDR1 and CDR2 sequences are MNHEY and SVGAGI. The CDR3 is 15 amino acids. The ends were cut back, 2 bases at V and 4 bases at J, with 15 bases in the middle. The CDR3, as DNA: TGTGCCAGCAGTTACGGCGGGATTAAGAATTACGAGCAGTACTTC. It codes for CASSYGGIKNYEQYF.

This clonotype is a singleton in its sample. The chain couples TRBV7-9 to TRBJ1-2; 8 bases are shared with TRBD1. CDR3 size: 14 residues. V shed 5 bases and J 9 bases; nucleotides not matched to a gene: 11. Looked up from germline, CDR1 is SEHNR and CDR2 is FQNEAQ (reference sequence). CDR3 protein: CASSRTGPRDRYTF. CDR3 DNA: TGTGCCAGCAGCCGGACAGGGCCTCGGGATCGCTACACCTTC. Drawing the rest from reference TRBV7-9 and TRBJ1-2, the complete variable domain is DTGVSQNPRHKITKRGQNVTFRCDPISEHNRLYWYRQTLGQGPEFLTYFQNEAQLEKSRLLSDRFSAERPKGSFSTLEIQRTEQGDSAMYLCASSRTGPRDRYTFGSGTRLTVV.

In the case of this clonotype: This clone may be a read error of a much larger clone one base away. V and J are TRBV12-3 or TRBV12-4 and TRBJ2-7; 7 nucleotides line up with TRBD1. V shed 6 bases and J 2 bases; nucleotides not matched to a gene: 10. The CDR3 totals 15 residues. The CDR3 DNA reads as TGTGCCAGCAGCCTCGGGACAGCCGGAGCCTACGAGCAGTACTTC. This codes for CASSLGTAGAYEQYF.

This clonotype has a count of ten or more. This chain's CDR3 is CASSVNNEQFF. In DNA form, the CDR3 reads TGTGCCAGCAGCGTTAATAATGAGCAGTTCTTC. This rearrangement joins TRBV9 to TRBJ2-1, with no clear D. The CDR3 covers 11 residues. V dropped 2 bases and J dropped 7 bases, with 4 bases sitting between them. Germline CDR1 and CDR2: SGDLS and YYNGEE.

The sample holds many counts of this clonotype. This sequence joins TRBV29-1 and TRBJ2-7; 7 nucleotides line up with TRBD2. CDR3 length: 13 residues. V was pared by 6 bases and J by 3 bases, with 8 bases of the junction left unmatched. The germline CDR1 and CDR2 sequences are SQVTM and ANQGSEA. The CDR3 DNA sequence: TGCAGCGTAAATAGCGGGTCTAGCTACGAGCAGTACTTC. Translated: CSVNSGSSYEQYF.

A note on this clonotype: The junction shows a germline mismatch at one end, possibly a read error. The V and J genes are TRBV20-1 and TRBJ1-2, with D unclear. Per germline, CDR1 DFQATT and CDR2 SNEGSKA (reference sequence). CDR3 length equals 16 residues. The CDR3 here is CTARFVYGETNYGYTF. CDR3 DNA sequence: TGCACTGCTAGATTTGTGTACGGAGAAACGAACTATGGCTACACCTTC.

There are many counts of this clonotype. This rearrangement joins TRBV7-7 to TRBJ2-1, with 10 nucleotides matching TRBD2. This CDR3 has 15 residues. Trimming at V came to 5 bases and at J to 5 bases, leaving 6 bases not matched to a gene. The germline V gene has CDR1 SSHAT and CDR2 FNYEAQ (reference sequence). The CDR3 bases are TGTGCCAGCAGCCTAAGTGGACTAGCGGACAATGAGCAGTTCTTC. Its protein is CASSLSGLADNEQFF.

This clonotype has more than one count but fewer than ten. CDR3 sequence reads: CASIGLARVETQYF. CDR3 nucleotides: TGTGCCAGCATCGGACTAGCGAGGGTTGAGACCCAGTACTTC. This sequence joins TRBV21-1 and TRBJ2-5; TRBD2 reflects the table's D call only, with no check against the DNA. TRBV21-1 counts as a pseudogene. CDR3 length equals 14 residues.

The CDR3 DNA reads TGTGCCAGCAGCTTAATGGCCCTCCGGGACAGAGGGTACGAGCAGTACTTC. Translated: CASSLMALRDRGYEQYF. This chain links TRBV7-2 with TRBJ2-7, with 7 bases aligning to TRBD1. The CDR3 has 17 amino acids. Trimming removed 2 bases from V and 4 bases from J; junction bases left unmatched: 14. Germline V CDR1 and CDR2: SGHTA, FQGNSA.

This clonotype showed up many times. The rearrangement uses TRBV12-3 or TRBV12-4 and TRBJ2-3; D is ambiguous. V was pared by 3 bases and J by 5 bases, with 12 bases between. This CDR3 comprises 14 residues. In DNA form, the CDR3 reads TGTGCCAGCAGTTTTAGCCCGGGCTTAGATACGCAGTATTTT. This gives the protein CASSFSPGLDTQYF.

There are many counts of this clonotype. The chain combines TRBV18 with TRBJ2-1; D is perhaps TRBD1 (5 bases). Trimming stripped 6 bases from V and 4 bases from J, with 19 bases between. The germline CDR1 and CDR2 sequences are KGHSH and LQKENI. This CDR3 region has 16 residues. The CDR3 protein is CASSRTPQGLYNEQFF. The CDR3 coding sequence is TGTGCCAGCTCGCGGACACCCCAAGGGCTTTACAATGAGCAGTTCTTC.

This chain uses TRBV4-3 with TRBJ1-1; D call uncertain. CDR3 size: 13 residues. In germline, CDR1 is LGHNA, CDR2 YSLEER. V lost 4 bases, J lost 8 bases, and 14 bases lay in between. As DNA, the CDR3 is TGCGCCAGCAGCCCCTCTGGTCCATTGGAAGCTTTCTTT. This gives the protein CASSPSGPLEAFF.

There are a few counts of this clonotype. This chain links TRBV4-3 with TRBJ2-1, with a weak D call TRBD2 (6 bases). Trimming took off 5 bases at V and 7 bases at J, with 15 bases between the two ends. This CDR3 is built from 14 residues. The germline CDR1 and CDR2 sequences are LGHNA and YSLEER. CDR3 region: CASSSEGGGNEQFF. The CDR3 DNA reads TGCGCCAGCAGCTCTGAGGGAGGAGGTAATGAGCAGTTCTTC.